Below, 10 T cell receptor beta chains from the same sample are listed, as sequenced in a study of blood T cell repertoires in COVID-19. Libraries were prepared by immunoSEQ multiplex PCR; TCRdb keeps only in-frame clonotypes and omits some of them. Of 200,000 to 250,000 clones detected, around 80% appear once; the ten largest clones hold roughly 1.3%. Sequencing used peripheral blood. These receptors all come from a woman in her 30s with COVID-19, enrolled during active disease.

The chain has TRBV6-2 or TRBV6-3 and TRBJ1-5, with D possibly TRBD1 on 5 matching bases. CDR1 and CDR2 (germline): MNHEY, SVGEGT. CDR3 length: 14 amino acids. Trimming pared 2 bases from V and 6 bases from J, leaving 11 bases between. The CDR3 loop is CASSYGRDVQPQHF. The CDR3 bases are TGTGCCAGCAGTTACGGCAGGGATGTTCAGCCCCAGCATTTT.

V is TRBV27 and J is TRBJ2-7, with a weak D call TRBD2 (5 bases). This CDR3 has 18 amino acids. From germline, CDR1 is MNHEY and CDR2 SMNVEV (reference sequence). V was pared by 6 bases and J by 2 bases, with 26 bases between. The CDR3 loop reads CASSLSDYRVEPTYEQYF. The CDR3 coding sequence is TGTGCCAGCAGCCTAAGCGACTACCGAGTAGAACCTACCTACGAGCAGTACTTC.

The chain has TRBV14 and TRBJ2-1; 9 nucleotides agree with TRBD1. V shed 3 bases, J shed 4 bases, and the junction held 13 bases outside the gene matches. CDR3 size: 18 residues. Germline V lookup: CDR1 SGHDN, CDR2 FVKESK. The CDR3 protein is CASSHGTDRQGGYNEQFF. DNA for the CDR3: TGTGCCAGCAGCCACGGTACCGATCGACAGGGGGGATACAATGAGCAGTTCTTC.

In its sample, this clone was seen a few times. This chain links TRBV16 with TRBJ2-2; 8 bases match TRBD1. The J segment lost 3 bases and the V segment lost 2 bases, leaving 2 bases of the junction unmatched. CDR1 and CDR2 (germline): KGHSY, FQNENV. CDR3 length: 15 amino acids. CDR3 nucleotide sequence: TGTGCCAGCAGCCAACCGGACAGGGACACCGGGGAGCTGTTTTTT. Its protein is CASSQPDRDTGELFF.

V is TRBV6-5 and J is TRBJ1-1, with D possibly TRBD1 on 5 matching bases. There are 13 residues in the CDR3. Deletions cut 7 bases from V and 5 bases from J, with 14 bases between. Germline V CDR1 and CDR2: MNHEY, SVGAGI. CDR3 protein: CASTTRAGTEAFF. In nucleotides, the CDR3 is TGTGCCAGCACCACCAGGGCGGGAACTGAAGCTTTCTTT.

The rearrangement links TRBV30 to TRBJ2-1, with TRBD2 matching 7 bases. The CDR3 length is 14 residues. The germline CDR1 and CDR2 sequences are GTSNPN and SVGIG (reference sequence). The trim removed 0 bases at V and 9 bases at J, leaving 8 bases unmatched. CDR3 amino acids: CAWSVPPWGGEQFF. The CDR3 nucleotides read TGTGCCTGGAGTGTTCCGCCCTGGGGGGGTGAGCAGTTCTTC. The complete variable domain, with remaining parts taken from reference TRBV30 and TRBJ2-1, reads SQTIHQWPATLVQPVGSPLSLECTVEGTSNPNLYWYRQAAGRGLQLLFYSVGIGQISSEVPQNLSASRPQDRQFILSSKKLLLSDSGFYLCAWSVPPWGGEQFFGPGTRLTVL.

This chain joins TRBV6-5 and TRBJ2-7; tentatively, D is TRBD1 (5 bases). There are 13 residues in the CDR3. V gave up 4 bases and J gave up 5 bases, with 12 bases separating them. Germline V CDR1 and CDR2: MNHEY, SVGAGI. The CDR3 DNA follows: TGTGCCAGCAGTTCCGAGACAGTGAACGAGCAGTACTTC. It codes for CASSSETVNEQYF.

This clone showed up just once. V gene TRBV9 combines with J gene TRBJ1-1; 11 bases match TRBD1. The V and J ends lost 3 bases and 5 bases, in that order; junction bases with no gene match: 3. Looked up from germline, CDR1 is SGDLS and CDR2 is YYNGEE. This CDR3 has 14 amino acids. DNA for the CDR3: TGTGCCAGCAGCGAAGGACAGGGGGCGACTGAAGCTTTCTTT. Translation gives CASSEGQGATEAFF.

This sequence joins TRBV28 and TRBJ1-1; D might be TRBD1 (6 bases). Germline V gives CDR1 MDHEN, CDR2 SYDVKM. This CDR3 is built from 16 residues. Trimming shortened V by 4 bases and J by 3 bases, and 18 bases separated the two germline ends. The CDR3 coding sequence is TGTGCCAGCAGTTGGGGGACATCTCAGGCTTACACTGAAGCTTTCTTT. Its translation is CASSWGTSQAYTEAFF.

The V call is TRBV5-5, the J call TRBJ2-3, with a weak D call TRBD2 (6 bases). V was clipped by 3 bases and J by 5 bases, with 13 bases between them. CDR1 and CDR2 (germline): SGHKS, YYEKEE (reference sequence). The CDR3 has 14 residues. The DNA for the CDR3 is TGTGCCAGCAGCTGGGACTGGGATCGAGATACGCAGTATTTT. Its translation: CASSWDWDRDTQYF.